What follows are 9 T cell receptor beta chains derived from one specimen sequenced in a study of T cells in Graves' hyperthyroidism and ophthalmopathy. The source material, RNA transcripts, was used to amplify TCR beta CDR3 regions. The HTBI primer set drove a first-round RT-PCR of the TCR CDR3. One entry per CDR3 protein results from TCRdb running MiXCR on the multiplex PCR reads. The data contain about 680,000 distinct CDR3 sequences, 35% of them singletons. Sequenced: blood. The receptors were sampled from a woman aged 40-49 years with Graves' hyperthyroidism.

This clonotype has only a few counts. V and J are TRBV29-1 and TRBJ2-7, with D possibly matching TRBD1 (7 bases). The germline V gene has CDR1 SQVTM and CDR2 ANQGSEA. The V end lost 3 bases, the J end lost 5 bases, and 14 bases lay between the germline ends. CDR3 length: 13 amino acids. DNA for the CDR3: TGCAGCGTTGAGACAGGGAGGTCGGACGAGCAGTACTTC. Translation: CSVETGRSDEQYF.

In its sample, this clonotype was seen many times. The J gene is TRBJ1-3, the V gene TRBV19; no reliable D call. Per the germline V gene, CDR1 is LNHDA and CDR2 is SQIVND (reference sequence). V was shortened by 3 bases and J by 4 bases, with 7 bases between the two germline ends. The length of the CDR3 is 13 residues. The CDR3 loop is CASSMSVGNTIYF. DNA for the CDR3: TGTGCCAGTAGTATGTCAGTGGGAAACACCATATATTTT.

Worth noting for this clonotype: This may come from a read error, since a much larger clone is one base off. The chain couples TRBV20-1 to TRBJ1-5; D may be TRBD1 (5 bases). This CDR3 is 12 amino acids long. Germline loops: CDR1 DFQATT, CDR2 SNEGSKA (reference sequence). Trimming removed 1 base at V and 6 bases at J, with 7 bases between. The CDR3 DNA is TGCAGTGCTAGAGGTCAGGGTCAGCCCCAGCATTTT. Residues: CSARGQGQPQHF.

At least ten counts were recorded for this clonotype. V usage is TRBV13 and J usage is TRBJ1-5, with D possibly matching TRBD1 (5 bases). This CDR3 is built from 15 residues. The V end lost 3 bases, the J end lost 6 bases, and 15 bases lay between the germline ends. CDR1 and CDR2 from the germline V gene are PRHDT and FYEKMQ (reference sequence). CDR3 DNA: TGTGCCAGCAGCTTCTCCTATTGGGGCGGTCAGCCCCAGCATTTT. Its translation: CASSFSYWGGQPQHF.

The chain joins TRBV3-1 to TRBJ1-1; D uncertain. Looked up from germline, CDR1 is LGHDT and CDR2 is YNNKEL (reference sequence). The germline V and J ends were trimmed by 6 bases and 6 bases, with 14 bases remaining between them. CDR3 size: 13 residues. CDR3 sequence reads: CASRQSRASEAFF. The CDR3 coding sequence is TGTGCCAGCAGGCAATCTAGGGCTTCTGAAGCTTTCTTT.

In this sample, this clonotype turned up a few times. The chain is built from TRBV19 and TRBJ1-1; D gene ambiguous. Germline loops: CDR1 LNHDA, CDR2 SQIVND (reference sequence). The ends were cut back, 1 base at V and 1 base at J, with 10 bases in the middle. There are 15 residues in the CDR3. Here the CDR3 DNA reads TGTGCCAGTAGTATAGTTTGGACGGGGAACACTGAAGCTTTCTTT. Its translation: CASSIVWTGNTEAFF.

This clonotype was counted only a few times. The chain couples TRBV2 to TRBJ2-2, with D unresolved. The germline V and J ends were trimmed by 2 bases and 5 bases, with 12 bases remaining between them. This CDR3 is 15 amino acids long. CDR1 and CDR2 (germline): SNHLY, FYNNEI. The chain's CDR3 is CASSEIPAGTGELFF. For the CDR3, the DNA is TGTGCCAGCAGTGAAATCCCAGCAGGTACCGGGGAGCTGTTTTTT. The full variable domain, with the rest looked up from reference TRBV2 and TRBJ2-2, is EPEVTQTPSHQVTQMGQEVILRCVPISNHLYFYWYRQILGQKVEFLVSFYNNEISEKSEIFDDQFSVERPDGSNFTLKIRSTKLEDSAMYFCASSEIPAGTGELFFGEGSRLTVL.

This clonotype occurred many times. The V gene is TRBV10-3, the J gene TRBJ2-2; the D gene is possibly TRBD2 (5 bases). Looked up from germline, CDR1 is ENHRY and CDR2 is SYGVKD. Trimming took 8 bases from V and 2 from J, leaving 12 bases between them. The CDR3 runs 14 residues. CDR3 in DNA: TGTGCCATCTTCTCGGGATCCAACACCGGGGAGCTGTTTTTT. Its protein is CAIFSGSNTGELFF.

This clonotype occurred many times. The chain combines TRBV2 with TRBJ2-7, with 10 bases identical to TRBD2. Germline V CDR1 and CDR2: SNHLY, FYNNEI. The CDR3 sequence is 16 residues long. The V gene end was trimmed by 6 bases and the J gene end by 5 bases; junction bases not matched to a gene: 13. CDR3 in DNA: TGTGCCAGCAGGGTTCGAGCGGGAGGGAGTTCCCACGAGCAGTACTTC. Translated, it gives CASRVRAGGSSHEQYF.